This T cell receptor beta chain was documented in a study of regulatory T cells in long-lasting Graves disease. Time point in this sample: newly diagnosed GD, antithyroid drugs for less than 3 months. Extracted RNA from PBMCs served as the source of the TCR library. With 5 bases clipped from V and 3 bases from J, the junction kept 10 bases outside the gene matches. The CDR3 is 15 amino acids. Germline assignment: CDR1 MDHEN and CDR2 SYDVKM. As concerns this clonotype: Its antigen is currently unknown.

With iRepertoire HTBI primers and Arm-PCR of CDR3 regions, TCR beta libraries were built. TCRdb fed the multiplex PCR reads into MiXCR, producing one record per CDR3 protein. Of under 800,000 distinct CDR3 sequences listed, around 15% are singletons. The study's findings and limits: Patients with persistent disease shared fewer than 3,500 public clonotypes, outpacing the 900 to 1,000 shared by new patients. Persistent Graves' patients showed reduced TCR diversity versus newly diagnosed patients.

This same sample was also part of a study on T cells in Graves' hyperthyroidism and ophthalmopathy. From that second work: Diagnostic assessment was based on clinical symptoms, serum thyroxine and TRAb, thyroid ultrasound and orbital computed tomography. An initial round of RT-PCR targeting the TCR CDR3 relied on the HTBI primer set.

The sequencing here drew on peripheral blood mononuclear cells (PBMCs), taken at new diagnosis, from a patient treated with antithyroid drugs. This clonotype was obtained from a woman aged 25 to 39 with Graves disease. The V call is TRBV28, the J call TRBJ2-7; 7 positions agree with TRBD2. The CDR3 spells CASSPPERGYYEQYF. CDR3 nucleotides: TGTGCCAGCAGTCCCCCCGAGCGGGGATACTACGAGCAGTACTTC.